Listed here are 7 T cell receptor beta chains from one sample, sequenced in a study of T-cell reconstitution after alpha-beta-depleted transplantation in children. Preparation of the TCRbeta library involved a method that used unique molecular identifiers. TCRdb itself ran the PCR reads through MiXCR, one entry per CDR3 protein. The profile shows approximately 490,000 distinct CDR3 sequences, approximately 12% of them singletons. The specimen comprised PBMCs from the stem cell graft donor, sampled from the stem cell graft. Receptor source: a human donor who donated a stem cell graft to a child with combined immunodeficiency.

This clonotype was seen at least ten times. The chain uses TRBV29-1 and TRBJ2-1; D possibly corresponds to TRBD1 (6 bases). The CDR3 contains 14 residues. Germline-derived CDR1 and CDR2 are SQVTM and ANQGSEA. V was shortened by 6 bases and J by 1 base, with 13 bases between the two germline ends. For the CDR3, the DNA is TGCAGCGTGCTGGCCAGGGGATCCTACAATGAGCAGTTCTTC. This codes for CSVLARGSYNEQFF.

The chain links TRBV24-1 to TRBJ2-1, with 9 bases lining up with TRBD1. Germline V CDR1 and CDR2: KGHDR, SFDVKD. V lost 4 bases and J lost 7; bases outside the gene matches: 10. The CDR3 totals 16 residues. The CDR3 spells CATSDSDRGVRNEQFF. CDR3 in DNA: TGTGCCACCAGTGACTCGGACAGGGGAGTTAGAAATGAGCAGTTCTTC.

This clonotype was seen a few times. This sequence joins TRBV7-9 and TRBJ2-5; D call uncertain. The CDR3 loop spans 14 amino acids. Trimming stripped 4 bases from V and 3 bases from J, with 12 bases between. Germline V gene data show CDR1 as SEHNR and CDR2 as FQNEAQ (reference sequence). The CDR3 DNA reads TGTGCCAGCAGCTCCCGGACGGAGAAAGAGACCCAGTACTTC. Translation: CASSSRTEKETQYF. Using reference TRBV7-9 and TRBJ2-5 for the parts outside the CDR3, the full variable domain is DTGVSQNPRHKITKRGQNVTFRCDPISEHNRLYWYRQTLGQGPEFLTYFQNEAQLEKSRLLSDRFSAERPKGSFSTLEIQRTEQGDSAMYLCASSSRTEKETQYFGPGTRLLVL.

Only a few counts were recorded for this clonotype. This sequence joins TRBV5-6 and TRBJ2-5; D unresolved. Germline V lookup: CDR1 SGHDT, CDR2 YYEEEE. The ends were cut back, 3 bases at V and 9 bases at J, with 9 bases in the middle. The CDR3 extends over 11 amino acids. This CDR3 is CASSYGGAQYF. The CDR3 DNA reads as TGTGCCAGCAGCTACGGTGGGGCCCAGTACTTC.

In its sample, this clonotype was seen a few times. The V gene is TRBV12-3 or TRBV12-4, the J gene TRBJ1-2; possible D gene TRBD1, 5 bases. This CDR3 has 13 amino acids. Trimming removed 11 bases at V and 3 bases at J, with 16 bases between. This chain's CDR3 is CAGSGWGDYGYTF. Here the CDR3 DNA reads TGTGCCGGAAGTGGATGGGGCGACTATGGCTACACCTTC.

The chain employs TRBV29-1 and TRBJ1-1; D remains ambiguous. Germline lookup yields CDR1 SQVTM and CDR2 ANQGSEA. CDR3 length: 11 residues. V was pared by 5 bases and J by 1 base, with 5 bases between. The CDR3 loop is CSVTRNTEAFF. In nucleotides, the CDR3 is TGCAGCGTTACAAGGAACACTGAAGCTTTCTTT.

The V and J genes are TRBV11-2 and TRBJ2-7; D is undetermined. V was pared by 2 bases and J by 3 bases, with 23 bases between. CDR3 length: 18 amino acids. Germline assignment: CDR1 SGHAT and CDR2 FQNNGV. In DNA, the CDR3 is TGTGCCAGCAGCTTATATTTCGTCCTAAAGACCTCCAACTACGAGCAGTACTTC. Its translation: CASSLYFVLKTSNYEQYF.